The rows below give T cell receptor beta chains drawn from one sample of a study of post-analysis software for immune sequencing data. TCRdb used MiXCR to reprocess the PCR reads, holding one entry per CDR3 protein. The sample holds hundreds of thousands of distinct CDR3 sequences; roughly two fifths are singletons and the top ten take roughly 1.8%. What was sequenced was blood. The receptors originated from a girl aged 10 to 17 with multiple sclerosis. Each CDR3 is given with its conserved first and last residue. Each record gives: V gene, clone size, CDR3 length, D gene, J gene, CDR3 DNA, CDR3 protein. D genes are given only for firm matches. Some rows have no size entry. The others give once, few or many, or a class for an expanded clone.

v_gene: TRBV4-1; abundance: few; len: 14; d_gene: TRBD1; j_gene: TRBJ2-3; CDR3nt: TGCGCCAGCAGCAATGGACAGGGCACAGATACGCAGTATTTT; CDR3aa: CASSNGQGTDTQYF
v_gene: TRBV7-2; abundance: few; len: 13; d_gene: -; j_gene: TRBJ1-6; CDR3nt: TGTGCCAGCAGCGTAGACTCTTTTGGACCCCTCCACTTT; CDR3aa: CASSVDSFGPLHF
v_gene: TRBV5-1; abundance: few; len: 13; d_gene: -; j_gene: TRBJ2-7; CDR3nt: TGCGCCAGCAGTCAGGACTTATCCTACGAGCAGTACTTC; CDR3aa: CASSQDLSYEQYF
v_gene: TRBV11-3; abundance: -; len: 16; d_gene: -; j_gene: TRBJ2-7; CDR3nt: TGTGCCAGCAGCGCGCGAACTTCTTTCCCCAAGTACGAGCAGTACTTC; CDR3aa: CASSARTSFPKYEQYF
v_gene: TRBV7-2; abundance: -; len: 17; d_gene: -; j_gene: TRBJ2-1; CDR3nt: TGTGCCAGCAGCCATATAAGGTTCGGGGGAGTCTACAATGAGCAGTTCTTC; CDR3aa: CASSHIRFGGVYNEQFF
v_gene: TRBV24-1; abundance: -; len: 18; d_gene: TRBD2; j_gene: TRBJ2-1; CDR3nt: TGTGCCACCAGTGAGCGGACTAGCGGGAGGAACACCTACAATGAGCAGTTCTTC; CDR3aa: CATSERTSGRNTYNEQFF
v_gene: TRBV7-9; abundance: -; len: 17; d_gene: TRBD2; j_gene: TRBJ2-5; CDR3nt: TGTGCCAGCAGCCTTCTGGGGACTAGCGGGAGGGCGGAGGAGCAGTACTTC; CDR3aa: CASSLLGTSGRAEEQYF
v_gene: TRBV20-1; abundance: few; len: 14; d_gene: TRBD2; j_gene: TRBJ2-3; CDR3nt: TGCAGTGCTGGGAGCGGGACCAACACAGATACGCAGTATTTT; CDR3aa: CSAGSGTNTDTQYF
v_gene: TRBV12-3/TRBV12-4; abundance: -; len: 14; d_gene: -; j_gene: TRBJ1-5; CDR3nt: TGTGCCAGCAGTTGGTCCGGACGCGATCAGCCCCAGCATTTT; CDR3aa: CASSWSGRDQPQHF
v_gene: TRBV5-1; abundance: -; len: 15; d_gene: -; j_gene: TRBJ1-1; CDR3nt: TGCGCCAGCAGCTTGACAGGGACGGGGAACACTGAAGCTTTCTTT; CDR3aa: CASSLTGTGNTEAFF
v_gene: TRBV7-8; abundance: -; len: 15; d_gene: -; j_gene: TRBJ1-2; CDR3nt: TGTGCCAGCGCCGAGGGGTGGACTGCTAACTATGGCTACACCTTC; CDR3aa: CASAEGWTANYGYTF
v_gene: TRBV27; abundance: few; len: 11; d_gene: -; j_gene: TRBJ2-3; CDR3nt: TGTGCCAGCAGGATAGGGCAGCTTCAGTATTTT; CDR3aa: CASRIGQLQYF
v_gene: TRBV29-1; abundance: -; len: 15; d_gene: TRBD2; j_gene: TRBJ2-7; CDR3nt: TGCAGCGTTGCCCTCGGGCTAGCGGGGCCCTACGAGCAGTACTTC; CDR3aa: CSVALGLAGPYEQYF
v_gene: TRBV5-1; abundance: few; len: 13; d_gene: TRBD2; j_gene: TRBJ2-5; CDR3nt: TGCGCCAGCAGCCCGGGACTAGCGGAGACCCAGTACTTC; CDR3aa: CASSPGLAETQYF
v_gene: TRBV6-5; abundance: -; len: 16; d_gene: TRBD1; j_gene: TRBJ1-5; CDR3nt: TGTGCCCCCCCCGTTGGCACGGGACAGGGGGCCCAGCCCCAGCATTTT; CDR3aa: CAPPVGTGQGAQPQHF